The present T cell receptor (beta chain) was sequenced within a study of blood T cell repertoires in COVID-19. Across the whole study: Material from acute and convalescent COVID-19 was sourced from the United States, Italy and Spain. PBMCs, B-cell-depleted T cells, or T cells provided the cDNA or gDNA that made up the material.

Trimming cost V 3 bases and J 2 bases; bases outside gene matches: 13. Germline V lookup: CDR1 SGHTA, CDR2 FQGTGA. The CDR3 extends over 18 amino acids. Source study methods: Scientists estimated how many nucleated cells there were by amplifying reference gene primers. Generated by immunoSEQ multiplex PCR, the TCRdb table keeps only in-frame clones and is missing some. The V and J calls and the clone size are those of that table, but D and trimming were determined from the DNA. The repertoire includes under 200,000 clones, around 84% of them detected once, and about 14% sits in the top ten. Enrollment of patients from Seattle took place during active infection, with longitudinal follow-up.

Material for sequencing was peripheral blood. The TCR was taken from a woman between 65 and 79 years old with COVID-19, enrolled during active disease. The chain employs TRBV7-3 and TRBJ1-2; 9 bases match TRBD1. The CDR3 loop is CASSLIARGTGGNYGYTF. In DNA form, the CDR3 reads TGTGCCAGCAGCTTGATCGCTCGCGGCACAGGGGGCAACTATGGCTACACCTTC.